Each of the 13 T cell receptor beta chains below was sequenced from the same sample in a study of blood T cell repertoires in COVID-19. The assay was immunoSEQ multiplex PCR, and TCRdb's table has in-frame clones only and misses some. The repertoire holds roughly 80,000 clones, with about nine tenths as singletons. Specimen: peripheral blood. The receptors were sampled from a human donor in a cohort sampled during active COVID-19.

The chain recombines TRBV19 with TRBJ1-1; D might be TRBD1 (5 bases). Germline CDR1 reads LNHDA; CDR2 reads SQIVND (reference sequence). With 8 bases removed from V and 10 bases from J, the gap between germline ends came to 20 bases. The CDR3 consists of 13 residues. CDR3 in amino acids: CASSLGGPFGAFF. The DNA for the CDR3 is TGTGCCAGTTCACTGGGGGGTCCCTTTGGAGCTTTCTTT.

V is TRBV28 and J is TRBJ2-7; the D gene is possibly TRBD1 (6 bases). Per the germline V gene, CDR1 is MDHEN and CDR2 is SYDVKM. There are 15 residues in the CDR3. Trimming took off 5 bases at V and 4 bases at J, with 18 bases between the two ends. Written as DNA, the CDR3 is TGTGCCAGCAGTCCCACAGGAGAGGGGACATACGAGCAGTACTTC. Residues: CASSPTGEGTYEQYF.

This rearrangement joins TRBV5-1 to TRBJ2-3; 10 bases are a match to TRBD2. The CDR3 consists of 19 residues. The germline gives CDR1 SGHRS, CDR2 YFSETQ. V shed 4 bases and J 4 bases; nucleotides not matched to a gene: 18. CDR3: CASSGKEGVGLALPDTQYF. Here the CDR3 DNA reads TGCGCCAGCAGCGGCAAGGAGGGGGTGGGACTAGCGCTTCCAGATACGCAGTATTTT.

The chain has TRBV2 and TRBJ1-4, with 7 bases identical to TRBD1. The CDR3 runs 16 residues. Looked up from germline, CDR1 is SNHLY and CDR2 is FYNNEI. The ends lost 6 bases at V and 0 bases at J; junction bases unmatched: 7. CDR3 sequence reads: CASRAGTAATNEKLFF. The CDR3 nucleotides are TGTGCCAGCAGGGCGGGGACAGCTGCAACTAATGAAAAACTGTTTTTT.

This clone was recorded only once. The chain is built from TRBV28 and TRBJ1-3; D gene uncertain. The V gene lost 5 bases and the J gene lost 2 bases, with 16 bases spanning the gap. The germline V gene has CDR1 MDHEN and CDR2 SYDVKM. The CDR3 loop spans 16 amino acids. CDR3 sequence (DNA): TGTGCCAGCAGTACCGCGGGTCAGGAGGCTGGAAACACCATATATTTT. As protein: CASSTAGQEAGNTIYF.

The chain has TRBV5-8 and TRBJ1-3; maybe TRBD1 (5 bases). Trimming pared 0 bases from V and 0 bases from J, leaving 7 bases between. CDR1 is SGHTS and CDR2 is YDEGEE in the germline V gene. The length of the CDR3 is 15 residues. CDR3 loop: CASSLDRFSGNTIYF. In nucleotides, the CDR3 is TGTGCCAGCAGCTTGGACAGGTTCTCTGGAAACACCATATATTTT.

Here the CDR3 DNA reads TGTGCCAGTAGTGCTTACGCAGGGGGCGCTCCCATAGAGGCTTTCTTT. Translating gives CASSAYAGGAPIEAFF. V is TRBV19 and J is TRBJ1-1; 8 bases line up with TRBD1. The CDR3 length is 16 residues. The germline CDR1 and CDR2 sequences are LNHDA and SQIVND (reference sequence). The V and J ends lost 5 bases and 11 bases, in that order; junction bases with no gene match: 19.

The chain employs TRBV5-1 and TRBJ2-7; no reliable D call. CDR3 length: 15 residues. Trimming removed 0 bases from V and 0 bases from J, with 10 bases in between. The germline V gene has CDR1 SGHRS and CDR2 YFSETQ. The CDR3 reads CASSLEPQNSYEQYF. CDR3 nucleotides: TGCGCCAGCAGCTTGGAACCTCAGAACTCCTACGAGCAGTACTTC.

This clone was detected a few times. This CDR3 is also generated by other DNA sequences in the sample. The chain uses TRBV7-9 and TRBJ2-3; possible D gene TRBD2, 5 bases. Trimming took 2 bases from V and 5 from J, leaving 5 bases between them. The CDR3 runs to 12 residues. The germline CDR1 and CDR2 sequences are SEHNR and FQNEAQ (reference sequence). CDR3 sequence (DNA): TGTGCCAGCAGCTTAAGCGGAGATACGCAGTATTTT. This encodes CASSLSGDTQYF.

This chain uses TRBV7-2 with TRBJ2-3, with a possible D match to TRBD2 (6 bases). CDR1 is SGHTA, CDR2 FQGNSA, per germline. The CDR3 loop spans 14 amino acids. The V end lost 6 bases, the J end lost 0 bases, and 10 bases lay between the germline ends. The DNA of the CDR3 is TGTGCCAGCAGTCGGGACTCAAGCACAGATACGCAGTATTTT. Its translation: CASSRDSSTDTQYF.

V and J are TRBV4-2 and TRBJ2-2; 8 nucleotides align to TRBD1. This CDR3 region has 16 residues. V dropped 1 base and J dropped 3; count of bases not matched to a gene: 4. Germline V CDR1 and CDR2: LGHNA, YNFKEQ. The DNA for the CDR3 is TGTGCCAGCAGCCAAGGAGTGGACAGGGACACCGGGGAGCTGTTTTTT. It encodes CASSQGVDRDTGELFF.

This clone has just one count. The V call is TRBV4-1, the J call TRBJ2-2; D gene unclear. Germline CDR1 MGHRA, CDR2 YSYEKL. The CDR3 length is 12 residues. The V and J ends lost 4 bases and 3 bases respectively, with 3 bases between them. The CDR3 bases are TGCGCCAGCAGCCTCGACACCGGGGAGCTGTTTTTT. Its translation: CASSLDTGELFF.

The genes are TRBV7-8 and TRBJ2-5; 11 bases agree with TRBD1. The CDR3 loop spans 14 amino acids. Germline loops: CDR1 SGHVS, CDR2 FQNEAQ. V shed 10 bases, J shed 2 bases, and the junction held 6 bases outside the gene matches. The CDR3 loop reads CAISRDRGQETQYF. CDR3 DNA sequence: TGTGCCATCTCCCGGGACAGGGGGCAAGAGACCCAGTACTTC.